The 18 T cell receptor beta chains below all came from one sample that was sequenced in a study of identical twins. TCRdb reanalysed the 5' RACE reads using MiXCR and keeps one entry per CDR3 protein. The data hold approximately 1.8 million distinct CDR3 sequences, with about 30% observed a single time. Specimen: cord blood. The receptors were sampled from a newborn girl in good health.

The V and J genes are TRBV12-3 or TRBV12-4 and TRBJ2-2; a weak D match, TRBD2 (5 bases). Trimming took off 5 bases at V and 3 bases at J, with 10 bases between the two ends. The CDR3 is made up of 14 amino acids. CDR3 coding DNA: TGTGCCAGCAGTATACGGGAATACACCGGGGAGCTGTTTTTT. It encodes CASSIREYTGELFF.

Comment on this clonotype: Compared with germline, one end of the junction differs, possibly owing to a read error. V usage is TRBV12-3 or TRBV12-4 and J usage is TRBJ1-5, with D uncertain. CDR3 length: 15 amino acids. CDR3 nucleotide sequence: TGTGTCAGCAGTTTCAGGCAGAATAGCAATCAGCCCCAGCATTTT. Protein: CVSSFRQNSNQPQHF.

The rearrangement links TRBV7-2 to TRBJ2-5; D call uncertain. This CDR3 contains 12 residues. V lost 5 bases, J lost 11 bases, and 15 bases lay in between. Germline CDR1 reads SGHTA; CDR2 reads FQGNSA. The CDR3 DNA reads TGTGCCAGCAGCCTCCTGGCGACTGAGCAGTACTTC. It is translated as CASSLLATEQYF.

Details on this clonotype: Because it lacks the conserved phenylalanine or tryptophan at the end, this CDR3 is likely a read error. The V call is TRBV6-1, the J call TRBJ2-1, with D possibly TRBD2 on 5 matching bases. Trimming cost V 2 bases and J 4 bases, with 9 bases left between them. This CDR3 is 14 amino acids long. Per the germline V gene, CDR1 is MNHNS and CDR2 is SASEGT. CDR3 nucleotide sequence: TGTGCCAGCAGTGAAAGGGAGAGGTACAATGAGCAGTTCTCC. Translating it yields CASSERERYNEQFS.

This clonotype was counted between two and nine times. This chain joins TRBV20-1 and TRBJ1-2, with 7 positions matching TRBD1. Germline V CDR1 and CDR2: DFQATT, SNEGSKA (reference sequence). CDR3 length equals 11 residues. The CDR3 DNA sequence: TGCAGCCCGGGGACAGACTATGGCTACACCTTC. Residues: CSPGTDYGYTF.

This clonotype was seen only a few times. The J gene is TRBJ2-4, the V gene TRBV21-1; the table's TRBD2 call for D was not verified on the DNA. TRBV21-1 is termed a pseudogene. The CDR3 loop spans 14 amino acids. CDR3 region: CASSKASEKNIQYF. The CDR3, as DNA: TGTGCCAGCAGCAAAGCTAGCGAAAAAAACATTCAGTACTTC.

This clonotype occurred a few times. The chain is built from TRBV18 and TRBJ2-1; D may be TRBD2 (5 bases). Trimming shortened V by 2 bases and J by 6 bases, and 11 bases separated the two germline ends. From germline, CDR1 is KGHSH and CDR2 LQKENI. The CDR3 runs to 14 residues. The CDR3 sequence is CASSPGGLSNEQFF. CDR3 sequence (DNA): TGTGCCAGCTCACCAGGTGGACTGAGCAATGAGCAGTTCTTC.

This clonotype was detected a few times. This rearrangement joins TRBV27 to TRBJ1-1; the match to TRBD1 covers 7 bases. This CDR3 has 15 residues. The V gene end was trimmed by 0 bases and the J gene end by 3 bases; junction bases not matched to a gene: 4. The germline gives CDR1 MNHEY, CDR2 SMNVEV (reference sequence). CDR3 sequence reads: CASSLSVQGYTEAFF. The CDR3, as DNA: TGTGCCAGCAGTTTATCGGTACAGGGGTACACTGAAGCTTTCTTT.

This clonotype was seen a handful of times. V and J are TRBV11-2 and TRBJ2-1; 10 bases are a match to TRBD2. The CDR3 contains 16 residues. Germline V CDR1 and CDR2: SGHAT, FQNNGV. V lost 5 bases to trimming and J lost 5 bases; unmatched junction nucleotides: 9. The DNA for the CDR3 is TGTGCCAGCAGCCCTACTAGCGGGGTTTGGAACAATGAGCAGTTCTTC. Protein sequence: CASSPTSGVWNNEQFF. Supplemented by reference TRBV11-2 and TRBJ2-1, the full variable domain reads EAGVAQSPRYKIIEKRQSVAFWCNPISGHATLYWYQQILGQGPKLLIQFQNNGVVDDSQLPKDRFSAERLKGVDSTLKIQPAKLEDSAVYLCASSPTSGVWNNEQFFGPGTRLTVL.

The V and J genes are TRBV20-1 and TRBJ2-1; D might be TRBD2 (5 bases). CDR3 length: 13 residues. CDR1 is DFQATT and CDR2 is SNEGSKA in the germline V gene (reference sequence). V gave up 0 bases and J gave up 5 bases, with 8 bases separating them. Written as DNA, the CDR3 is TGCAGTGCTAGAGAGGACTTAAACAATGAGCAGTTCTTC. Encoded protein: CSAREDLNNEQFF.

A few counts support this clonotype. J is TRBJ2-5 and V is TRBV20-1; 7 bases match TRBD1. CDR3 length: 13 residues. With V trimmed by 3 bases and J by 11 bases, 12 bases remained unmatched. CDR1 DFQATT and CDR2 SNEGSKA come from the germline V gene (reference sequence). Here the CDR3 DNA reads TGCAGTGCTAGCCAGACAGGGCCTCGAGGGCAGTACTTC. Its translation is CSASQTGPRGQYF.

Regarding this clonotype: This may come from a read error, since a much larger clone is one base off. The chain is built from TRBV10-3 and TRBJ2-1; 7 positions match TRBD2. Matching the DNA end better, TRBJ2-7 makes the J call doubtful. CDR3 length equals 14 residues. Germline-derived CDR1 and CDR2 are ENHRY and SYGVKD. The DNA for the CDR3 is TGTGCCACCAGAGAGGCTAGCGGAACCTACGAGCAGTACTTC. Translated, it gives CATREASGTYEQYF.

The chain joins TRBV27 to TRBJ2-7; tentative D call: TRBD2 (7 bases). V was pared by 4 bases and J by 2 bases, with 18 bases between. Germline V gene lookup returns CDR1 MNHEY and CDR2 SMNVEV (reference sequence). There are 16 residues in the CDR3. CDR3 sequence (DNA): TGTGCCAGCAGTTCTACAGGGACGGGGGGCCCCTACGAGCAGTACTTC. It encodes CASSSTGTGGPYEQYF.

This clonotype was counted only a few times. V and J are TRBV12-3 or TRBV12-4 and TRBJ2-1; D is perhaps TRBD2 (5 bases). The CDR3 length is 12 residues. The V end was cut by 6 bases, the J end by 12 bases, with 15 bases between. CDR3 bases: TGTGCCAGCAGCCTCCGGACTCATTGGCAGTTCTTC. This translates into CASSLRTHWQFF.

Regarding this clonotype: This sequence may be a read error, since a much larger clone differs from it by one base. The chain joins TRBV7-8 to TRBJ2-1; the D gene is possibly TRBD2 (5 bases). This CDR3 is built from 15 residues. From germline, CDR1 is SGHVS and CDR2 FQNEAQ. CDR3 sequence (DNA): TGTGCCAGCAGCTTACGGGGTCCGGCCTACAGTGAGCAGTTCTTC. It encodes CASSLRGPAYSEQFF.

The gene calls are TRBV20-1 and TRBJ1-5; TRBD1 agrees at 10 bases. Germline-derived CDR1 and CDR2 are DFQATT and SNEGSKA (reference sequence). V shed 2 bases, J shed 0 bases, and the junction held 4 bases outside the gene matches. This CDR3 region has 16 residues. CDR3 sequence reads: CSARPWDRGSNQPQHF. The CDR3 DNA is TGCAGTGCTAGACCCTGGGACAGGGGTAGCAATCAGCCCCAGCATTTT.

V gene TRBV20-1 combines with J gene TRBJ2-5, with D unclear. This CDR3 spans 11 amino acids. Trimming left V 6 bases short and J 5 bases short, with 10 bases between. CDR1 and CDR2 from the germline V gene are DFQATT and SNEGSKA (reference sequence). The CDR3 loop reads CSALNGETQYF. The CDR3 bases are TGCAGTGCCCTGAATGGGGAGACCCAGTACTTC.

CDR3 region: CSARALNNEQFF. Written as DNA, the CDR3 is TGCAGTGCTCGGGCGCTAAACAATGAGCAGTTCTTC. The chain combines TRBV20-1 with TRBJ2-1; D gene unclear. The germline gives CDR1 DFQATT, CDR2 SNEGSKA (reference sequence). Trimming shortened V by 5 bases and J by 5 bases, and 10 bases separated the two germline ends. This CDR3 has 12 amino acids.